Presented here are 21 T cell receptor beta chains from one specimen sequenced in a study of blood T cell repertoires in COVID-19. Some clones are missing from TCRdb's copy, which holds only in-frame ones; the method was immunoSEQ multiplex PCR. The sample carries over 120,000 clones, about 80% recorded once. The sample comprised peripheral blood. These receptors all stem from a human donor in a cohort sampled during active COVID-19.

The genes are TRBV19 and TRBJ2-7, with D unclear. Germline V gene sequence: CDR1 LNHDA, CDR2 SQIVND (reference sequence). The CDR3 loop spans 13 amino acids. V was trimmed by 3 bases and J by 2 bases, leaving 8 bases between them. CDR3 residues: CASSIRLAYEQYF. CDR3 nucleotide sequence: TGTGCCAGTAGTATCAGACTGGCCTACGAGCAGTACTTC. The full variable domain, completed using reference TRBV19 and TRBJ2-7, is DGGITQSPKYLFRKEGQNVTLSCEQNLNHDAMYWYRQDPGQGLRLIYYSQIVNDFQKGDIAEGYSVSREKKESFPLTVTSAQKNPTAFYLCASSIRLAYEQYFGPGTRLTVT.

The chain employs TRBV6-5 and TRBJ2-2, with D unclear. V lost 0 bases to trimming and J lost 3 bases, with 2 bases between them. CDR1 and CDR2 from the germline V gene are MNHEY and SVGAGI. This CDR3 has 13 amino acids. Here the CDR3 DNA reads TGTGCCAGCAGTTACTCCTACACCGGGGAGCTGTTTTTT. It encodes CASSYSYTGELFF.

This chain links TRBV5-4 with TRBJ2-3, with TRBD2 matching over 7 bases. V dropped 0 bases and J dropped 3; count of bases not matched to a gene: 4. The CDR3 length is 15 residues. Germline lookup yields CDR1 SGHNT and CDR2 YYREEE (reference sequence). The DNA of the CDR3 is TGTGCCAGCAGCTTGGGTTCCGGGGGGACAGATACGCAGTATTTT. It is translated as CASSLGSGGTDTQYF.

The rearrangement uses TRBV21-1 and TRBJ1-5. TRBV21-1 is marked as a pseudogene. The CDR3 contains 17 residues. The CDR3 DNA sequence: TGTGCCAGCAGCTCCTTCGGAGGGATTTATAGCAATCAGCCCCAGCATTTT. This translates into CASSSFGGIYSNQPQHF.

CDR3 sequence (DNA): TGTGCCAGCAGCAAGGACACTGGGGCCAACGTCCTGACTTTC. Its translation: CASSKDTGANVLTF. The genes are TRBV5-4 and TRBJ2-6; a possible D gene is TRBD1 (5 bases). Germline lookup yields CDR1 SGHNT and CDR2 YYREEE (reference sequence). V gave up 4 bases and J gave up 2 bases, with 7 bases separating them. CDR3 length: 14 residues.

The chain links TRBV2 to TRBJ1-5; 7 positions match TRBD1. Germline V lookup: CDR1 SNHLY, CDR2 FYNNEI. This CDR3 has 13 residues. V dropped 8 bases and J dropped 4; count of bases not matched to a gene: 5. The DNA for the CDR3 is TGTGCCAGCCGCTTGGGACAGAATCAGCCCCAGCATTTT. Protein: CASRLGQNQPQHF.

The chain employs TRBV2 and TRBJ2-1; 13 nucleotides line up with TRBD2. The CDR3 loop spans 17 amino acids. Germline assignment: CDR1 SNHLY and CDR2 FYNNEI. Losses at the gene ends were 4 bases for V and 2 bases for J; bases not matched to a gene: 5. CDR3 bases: TGTGCCAGCAGTGGGGGGACTAGCGGGGTGGCCTACAATGAGCAGTTCTTC. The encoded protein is CASSGGTSGVAYNEQFF. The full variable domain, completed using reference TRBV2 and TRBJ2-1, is EPEVTQTPSHQVTQMGQEVILRCVPISNHLYFYWYRQILGQKVEFLVSFYNNEISEKSEIFDDQFSVERPDGSNFTLKIRSTKLEDSAMYFCASSGGTSGVAYNEQFFGPGTRLTVL.

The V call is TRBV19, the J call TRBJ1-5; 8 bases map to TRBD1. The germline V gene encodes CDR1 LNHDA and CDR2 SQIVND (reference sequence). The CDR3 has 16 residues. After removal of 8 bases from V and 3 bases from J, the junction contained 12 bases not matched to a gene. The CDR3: CASRRLTGVDNQPQHF. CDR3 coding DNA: TGTGCCAGTCGAAGACTGACAGGGGTTGACAATCAGCCCCAGCATTTT.

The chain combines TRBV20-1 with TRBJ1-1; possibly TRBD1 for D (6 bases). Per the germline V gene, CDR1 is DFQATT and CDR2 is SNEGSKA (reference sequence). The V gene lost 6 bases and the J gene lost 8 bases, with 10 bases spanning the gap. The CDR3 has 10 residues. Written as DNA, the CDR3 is TGCAGTGCATACGACAGGGAAGCTTTCTTT. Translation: CSAYDREAFF.

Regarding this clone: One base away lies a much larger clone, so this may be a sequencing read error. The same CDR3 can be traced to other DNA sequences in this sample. The CDR3 DNA reads TGTGCCAGCAGCATAAATCGGGACAGGGTGGACAATCAGCCCCAGCATTTT. This gives the protein CASSINRDRVDNQPQHF. This chain joins TRBV21-1 and TRBJ1-5; whether TRBD1, the table's D call, matches the DNA was not checked. TRBV21-1 is described as a pseudogene. The CDR3 has 17 residues.

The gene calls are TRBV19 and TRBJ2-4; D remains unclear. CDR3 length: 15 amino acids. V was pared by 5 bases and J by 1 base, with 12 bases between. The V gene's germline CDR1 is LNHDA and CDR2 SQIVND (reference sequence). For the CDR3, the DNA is TGTGCCAGTAGTTGGCAGGATTCGGCCAAAAACATTCAGTACTTC. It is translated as CASSWQDSAKNIQYF.

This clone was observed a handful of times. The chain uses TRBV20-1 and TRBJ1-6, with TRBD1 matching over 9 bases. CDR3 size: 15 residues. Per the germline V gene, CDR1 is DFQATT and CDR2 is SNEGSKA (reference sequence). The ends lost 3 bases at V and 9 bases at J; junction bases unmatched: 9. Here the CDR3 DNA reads TGCAGTGCTAGTGAACCGGGACAGGGTGTTTCACCCCTCCACTTT. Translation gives CSASEPGQGVSPLHF.

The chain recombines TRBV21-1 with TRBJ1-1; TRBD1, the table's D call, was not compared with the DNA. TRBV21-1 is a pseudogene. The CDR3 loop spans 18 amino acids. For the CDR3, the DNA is TGTGCCAGCAGCAACCGGAGGTGGCAGGGGGCGACGAATACTGAAGCTTTCTTT. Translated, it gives CASSNRRWQGATNTEAFF.

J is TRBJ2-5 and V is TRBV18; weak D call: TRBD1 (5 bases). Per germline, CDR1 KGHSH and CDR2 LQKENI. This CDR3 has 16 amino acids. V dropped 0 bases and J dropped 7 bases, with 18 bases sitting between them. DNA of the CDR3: TGTGCCAGCTCACCACCGTCAACAGGTTCCCAGGGGACCCAGTACTTC. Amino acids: CASSPPSTGSQGTQYF.

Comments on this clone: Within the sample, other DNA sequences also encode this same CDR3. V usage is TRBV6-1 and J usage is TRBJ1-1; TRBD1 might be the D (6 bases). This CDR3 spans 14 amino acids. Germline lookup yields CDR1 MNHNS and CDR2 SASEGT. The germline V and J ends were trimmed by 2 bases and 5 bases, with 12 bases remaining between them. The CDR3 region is CASSETGRGTEAFF. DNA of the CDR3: TGTGCCAGCAGTGAAACAGGGAGAGGTACTGAAGCTTTCTTT.

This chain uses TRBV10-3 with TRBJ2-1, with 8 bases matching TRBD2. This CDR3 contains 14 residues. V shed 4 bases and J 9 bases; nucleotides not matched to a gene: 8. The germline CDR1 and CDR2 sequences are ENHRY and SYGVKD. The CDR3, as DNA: TGTGCCATCAGTGTGGAAGCGGGAGACAGTGAGCAGTTCTTC. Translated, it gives CAISVEAGDSEQFF.

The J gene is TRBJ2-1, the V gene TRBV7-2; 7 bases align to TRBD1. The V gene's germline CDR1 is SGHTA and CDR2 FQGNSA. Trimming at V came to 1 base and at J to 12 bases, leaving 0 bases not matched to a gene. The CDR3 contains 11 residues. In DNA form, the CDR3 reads TGTGCCAGCAGCTTAGGACAGGGGCAGTTCTTC. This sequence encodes CASSLGQGQFF.

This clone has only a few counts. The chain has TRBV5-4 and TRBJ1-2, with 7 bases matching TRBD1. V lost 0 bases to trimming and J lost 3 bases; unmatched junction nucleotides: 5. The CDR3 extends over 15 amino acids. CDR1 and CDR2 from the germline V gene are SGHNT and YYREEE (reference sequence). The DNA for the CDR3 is TGTGCCAGCAGCTTGGGGACAGGACTCTACTATGGCTACACCTTC. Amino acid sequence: CASSLGTGLYYGYTF.

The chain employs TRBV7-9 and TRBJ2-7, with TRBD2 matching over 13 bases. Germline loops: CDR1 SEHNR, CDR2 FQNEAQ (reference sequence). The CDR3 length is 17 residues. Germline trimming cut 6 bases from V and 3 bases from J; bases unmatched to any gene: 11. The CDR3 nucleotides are TGTGCCAGCAGTCCCTCCGGGACTAGCGGGACCCTCTACGAGCAGTACTTC. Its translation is CASSPSGTSGTLYEQYF.

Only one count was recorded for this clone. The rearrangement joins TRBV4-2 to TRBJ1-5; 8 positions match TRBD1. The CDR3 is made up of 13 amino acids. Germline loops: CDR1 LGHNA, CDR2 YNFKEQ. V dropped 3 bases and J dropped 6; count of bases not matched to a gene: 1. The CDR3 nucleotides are TGTGCCAGCAGCCAGGACAGGGTTCAGCCCCAGCATTTT. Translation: CASSQDRVQPQHF.

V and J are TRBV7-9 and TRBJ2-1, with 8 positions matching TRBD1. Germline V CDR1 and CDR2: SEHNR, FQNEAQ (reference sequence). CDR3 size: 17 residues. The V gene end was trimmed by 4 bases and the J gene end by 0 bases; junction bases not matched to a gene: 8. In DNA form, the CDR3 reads TGTGCCAGCAGCTACGAGGGACAGGCAAGCTCCTACAATGAGCAGTTCTTC. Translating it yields CASSYEGQASSYNEQFF.